This entry lists 21 T cell receptor beta chains sequenced from one sample in a study of blood T cell repertoires in COVID-19. Repertoires were generated with immunoSEQ multiplex PCR, while TCRdb's copy carries only in-frame clones and drops some. There are about 250,000 clones in the sample; over 75% occur only once, and roughly 2.3% lies in the top ten. The source material was PBMCs or T cells enriched from blood (not recorded which). All receptors come from a woman under 30 who had recovered from COVID-19.

V is TRBV2 and J is TRBJ1-1, with unresolved D. Between the trimmed V and J ends, which lost 8 bases and 4 bases, there was a span of 11 bases. CDR1 and CDR2 (germline): SNHLY, FYNNEI. CDR3 size: 12 residues. CDR3 DNA: TGTGCCAGCGCACGAGTCGGCACTGAAGCTTTCTTT. As protein: CASARVGTEAFF.

This rearrangement joins TRBV3-1 (or the pseudogene TRBV3-2) to TRBJ2-2; TRBD1 is a possible D gene (6 bases). CDR1 and CDR2 from the germline V gene are LGHDT and YNNKEL (reference sequence). CDR3 length equals 14 residues. Trimming took off 6 bases at V and 13 bases at J, with 21 bases between the two ends. The CDR3: CASSWPGHRGGLFF. DNA for the CDR3: TGTGCCAGCAGTTGGCCGGGACACCGGGGCGGGCTGTTTTTT.

The chain employs TRBV11-2 and TRBJ1-6, with D hard to call. The CDR3 has 14 residues. The germline CDR1 and CDR2 sequences are SGHAT and FQNNGV. Trimming took 1 base from V and 6 from J, leaving 7 bases between them. The CDR3 nucleotides read TGTGCCAGCAGCTTAGGCCGGAGTAATTCACCCCTCCACTTT. This codes for CASSLGRSNSPLHF.

The gene calls are TRBV30 and TRBJ1-6, with no clear D. Looked up from germline, CDR1 is GTSNPN and CDR2 is SVGIG (reference sequence). The CDR3 length is 11 residues. Trimming took 4 bases from V and 6 from J, leaving 4 bases between them. CDR3 loop: CAWNSNSPLHF. As DNA, the CDR3 is TGTGCCTGGAACTCTAATTCACCCCTCCACTTT.

The chain combines TRBV5-1 with TRBJ2-1; the match to TRBD2 covers 14 bases. Germline assignment: CDR1 SGHRS and CDR2 YFSETQ. V shed 4 bases, J shed 8 bases, and the junction held 8 bases outside the gene matches. The length of the CDR3 is 16 residues. CDR3 nucleotide sequence: TGCGCCAGCAGCAAGACTAGCGGGGGGGCGTTTGATGAGCAGTTCTTC. This translates into CASSKTSGGAFDEQFF.

CDR3 in amino acids: CASSIDEVDRVNYGYTF. The DNA of the CDR3 is TGTGCCAGTAGTATAGATGAAGTGGACAGGGTCAACTATGGCTACACCTTC. The chain has TRBV19 and TRBJ1-2; TRBD1 matches 8 bases. The ends lost 0 bases at V and 2 bases at J; junction bases unmatched: 8. The CDR3 consists of 17 residues. Germline lookup yields CDR1 LNHDA and CDR2 SQIVND (reference sequence).

The chain combines TRBV6-1 with TRBJ1-1, with no clear D. Trimming pared 0 bases from V and 9 bases from J, leaving 8 bases between. The CDR3 is made up of 12 amino acids. Per the germline V gene, CDR1 is MNHNS and CDR2 is SASEGT. CDR3 in DNA: TGTGCCAGCAGTGAAGCGGCGACAAAAGCTTTCTTT. Translating gives CASSEAATKAFF.

This chain joins TRBV23-1 and TRBJ1-4, with TRBD1 matching over 7 bases. TRBV23-1 belongs to the ORF category, with a function that is uncertain. The V and J ends lost 1 base and 8 bases, in that order; junction bases with no gene match: 7. CDR3 length: 15 residues. CDR3 sequence (DNA): TGCGCCAGCAGTCAATTGACAGGGAAGGGCGAAAAACTGTTTTTT. Translated, it gives CASSQLTGKGEKLFF.

This chain links TRBV19 with TRBJ1-2; D remains ambiguous. The V end was cut by 5 bases, the J end by 4 bases, with 11 bases between. CDR3 length equals 13 residues. Germline V CDR1 and CDR2: LNHDA, SQIVND (reference sequence). The CDR3 protein is CASSPDTFYGYTF. DNA for the CDR3: TGTGCCAGTAGTCCCGACACCTTCTATGGCTACACCTTC.

To note about this clone: At the DNA level, this CDR3 is encoded by other sequences in the same sample as well. The chain carries TRBV19 and TRBJ1-4, with D unclear. Germline lookup yields CDR1 LNHDA and CDR2 SQIVND (reference sequence). V shed 3 bases and J shed 0 bases, with 8 bases lying between them. The CDR3 has 15 amino acids. CDR3 protein: CASSIRTATNEKLFF. CDR3 DNA: TGTGCCAGTAGTATCAGGACTGCAACTAATGAAAAACTGTTTTTT.

This clone has just one count. V usage is TRBV5-1 and J usage is TRBJ2-7, with D hard to call. Per the germline V gene, CDR1 is SGHRS and CDR2 is YFSETQ. V lost 1 base to trimming and J lost 0 bases, with 11 bases between them. This CDR3 comprises 15 residues. This chain's CDR3 is CASSLNTQPSYEQYF. The CDR3, as DNA: TGCGCCAGCAGCTTGAATACACAGCCCTCCTACGAGCAGTACTTC.

The genes are TRBV9 and TRBJ1-2; D ambiguous. This CDR3 is 16 amino acids long. The V gene lost 3 bases and the J gene lost 4 bases, with 19 bases spanning the gap. CDR1 is SGDLS and CDR2 is YYNGEE in the germline V gene. CDR3 amino acids: CASSATSTAGPYGYTF. Here the CDR3 DNA reads TGTGCCAGCAGCGCAACCTCAACAGCCGGCCCCTATGGCTACACCTTC.

This clone has only one observation. This sequence joins TRBV11-2 and TRBJ2-5; possible D gene TRBD2, 6 bases. This CDR3 is built from 16 residues. With 1 base removed from V and 4 bases from J, the gap between germline ends came to 16 bases. CDR1 and CDR2 (germline): SGHAT, FQNNGV. The CDR3 nucleotides read TGTGCCAGCAGCTTAGTCGTCACTAGCCGGGGAGAGACCCAGTACTTC. Translating gives CASSLVVTSRGETQYF.

The rearrangement joins TRBV9 to TRBJ2-7, with D possibly matching TRBD1 (5 bases). The CDR3 consists of 15 residues. CDR1 and CDR2 (germline): SGDLS, YYNGEE. The ends were cut back, 4 bases at V and 5 bases at J, with 19 bases in the middle. The CDR3 here is CASSPGPDPMDEQYF. The CDR3 DNA follows: TGTGCCAGCAGCCCAGGGCCGGACCCTATGGACGAGCAGTACTTC.

The CDR3 loop reads CASSHRESGGWAGELFF. DNA for the CDR3: TGTGCCAGCAGCCATCGGGAGTCGGGGGGCTGGGCCGGGGAGCTGTTTTTT. The rearrangement joins TRBV14 to TRBJ2-2, with D perhaps TRBD2 (7 bases). CDR1 and CDR2 from the germline V gene are SGHDN and FVKESK. Trimming cost V 3 bases and J 6 bases, with 20 bases left between them. The CDR3 has 17 amino acids.

This clone turned up a few times. V and J are TRBV19 and TRBJ1-5; D unresolved. This CDR3 contains 14 residues. Trimming took off 3 bases at V and 2 bases at J, with 8 bases between the two ends. Germline-derived CDR1 and CDR2 are LNHDA and SQIVND (reference sequence). For the CDR3, the DNA is TGTGCCAGTAGTATTATTAGTGGCAATCAGCCCCAGCATTTT. Its translation is CASSIISGNQPQHF.

This clone showed up just once. The chain recombines TRBV6-5 with TRBJ2-1, with D perhaps matching TRBD2 (6 bases). The CDR3 has 13 residues. Trimming removed 8 bases from V and 2 bases from J, with 10 bases in between. Germline V gene sequence: CDR1 MNHEY, CDR2 SVGAGI. The CDR3 DNA reads as TGTGCCAGCTCCAGGACTACCTACAATGAGCAGTTCTTC. Protein product: CASSRTTYNEQFF.

The chain carries TRBV28 and TRBJ1-4; no firm D call. The V end lost 2 bases, the J end lost 17 bases, and 15 bases lay between the germline ends. The CDR3 is made up of 12 amino acids. The germline gives CDR1 MDHEN, CDR2 SYDVKM. CDR3 amino acids: CASSLIGWATFF. Here the CDR3 DNA reads TGTGCCAGCAGTTTAATTGGATGGGCCACCTTTTTT.

The V call is TRBV27, the J call TRBJ1-2, with TRBD1 identical over 11 bases. The germline V gene has CDR1 MNHEY and CDR2 SMNVEV (reference sequence). CDR3 length: 15 residues. With V trimmed by 2 bases and J by 7 bases, 6 bases remained unmatched. The CDR3 region has the DNA TGTGCCAGCAGTTTAGTTGCGGGGACAGGGGGTGGCTACACCTTC. Residues: CASSLVAGTGGGYTF.

The V call is TRBV28, the J call TRBJ2-7; maybe TRBD2 (6 bases). This CDR3 has 15 amino acids. Germline assignment: CDR1 MDHEN and CDR2 SYDVKM. The V end lost 3 bases, the J end lost 7 bases, and 19 bases lay between the germline ends. The CDR3 reads CASSFPPWRGSEQYF. The CDR3 DNA follows: TGTGCCAGCAGTTTTCCCCCTTGGCGGGGAAGTGAGCAGTACTTC.

This rearrangement joins TRBV4-1 to TRBJ1-2; 8 nucleotides agree with TRBD1. This CDR3 comprises 15 residues. Germline CDR1 reads MGHRA; CDR2 reads YSYEKL. V shed 4 bases and J 3 bases; nucleotides not matched to a gene: 7. The CDR3 here is CASSPNDRGDYGYTF. DNA for the CDR3: TGCGCCAGCAGCCCAAATGACAGGGGAGACTATGGCTACACCTTC.